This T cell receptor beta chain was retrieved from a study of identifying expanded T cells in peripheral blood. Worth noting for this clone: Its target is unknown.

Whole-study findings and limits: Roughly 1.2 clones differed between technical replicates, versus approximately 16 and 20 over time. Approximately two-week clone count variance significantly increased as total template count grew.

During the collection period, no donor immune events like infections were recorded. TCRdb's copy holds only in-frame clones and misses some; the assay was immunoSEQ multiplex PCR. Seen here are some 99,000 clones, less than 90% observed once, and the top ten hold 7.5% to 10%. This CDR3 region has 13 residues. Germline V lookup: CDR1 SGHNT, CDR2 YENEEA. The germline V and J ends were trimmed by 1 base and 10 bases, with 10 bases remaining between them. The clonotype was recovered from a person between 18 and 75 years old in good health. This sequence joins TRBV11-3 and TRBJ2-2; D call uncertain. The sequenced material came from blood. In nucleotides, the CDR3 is TGTGCCAGCAGCTTAGGGCTCACGGAGGAGCTGTTTTTT. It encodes CASSLGLTEELFF. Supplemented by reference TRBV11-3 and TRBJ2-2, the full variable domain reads EAGVVQSPRYKIIEKKQPVAFWCNPISGHNTLYWYLQNLGQGPELLIRYENEEAVDDSQLPKDRFSAERLKGVDSTLKIQPAELGDSAVYLCASSLGLTEELFFGEGSRLTVL.